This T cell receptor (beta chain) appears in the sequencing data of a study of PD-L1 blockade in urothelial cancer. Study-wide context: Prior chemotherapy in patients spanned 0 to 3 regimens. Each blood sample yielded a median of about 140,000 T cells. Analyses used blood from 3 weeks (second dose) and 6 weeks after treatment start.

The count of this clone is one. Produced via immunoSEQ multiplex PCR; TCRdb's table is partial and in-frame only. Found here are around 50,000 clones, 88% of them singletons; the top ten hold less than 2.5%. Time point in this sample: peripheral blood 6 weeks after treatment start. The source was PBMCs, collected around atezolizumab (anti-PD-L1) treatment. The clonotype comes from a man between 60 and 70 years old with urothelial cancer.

This chain's CDR3 is CASSLDGGALSGANVLTF. The CDR3 nucleotides are TGCGCCAGCAGCTTGGATGGGGGGGCCCTCTCTGGGGCCAACGTCCTGACTTTC. The chain employs TRBV5-1 and TRBJ2-6; possibly TRBD2 for D (7 bases). The ends were cut back, 0 bases at V and 0 bases at J, with 13 bases in the middle. Germline V gives CDR1 SGHRS, CDR2 YFSETQ. The CDR3 runs to 18 residues. Complete variable domain (other parts from reference TRBV5-1 and TRBJ2-6): KAGVTQTPRYLIKTRGQQVTLSCSPISGHRSVSWYQQTPGQGLQFLFEYFSETQRNKGNFPGRFSGRQFSNSRSEMNVSTLELGDSALYLCASSLDGGALSGANVLTFGAGSRLTVL.